The 32 T cell receptor beta chains given below trace back to one sample, sequenced in a study of blood T cell repertoires in COVID-19. The assay was immunoSEQ multiplex PCR, and TCRdb's table has in-frame clones only and misses some. The table records 200,000 or so clones, approximately 84% of them present only once. Sequenced sample: peripheral blood. All receptors come from a human donor with acute or convalescent COVID-19. The donor label of this sample is uncertain.

The CDR3 DNA follows: TGTGCCAGCAGCCAGAAAACAGGGGCGGTTTCACCCCTCCACTTT. Its protein product is CASSQKTGAVSPLHF. This rearrangement joins TRBV3-1 (or the pseudogene TRBV3-2) to TRBJ1-6; TRBD1 aligns across 7 bases. The junction had 8 bases not matched to a gene; V was cut back by 3 bases and J by 9 bases. This CDR3 is 15 amino acids long. Germline loops: CDR1 LGHDT, CDR2 YNNKEL (reference sequence).

J is TRBJ1-1 and V is TRBV23-1; D not certain. TRBV23-1 is identified as an open reading frame with a role that is uncertain. The V and J ends lost 3 bases and 0 bases respectively, with 17 bases between them. The CDR3 contains 17 residues. This CDR3 is CASSHCTQKSMNTEAFF. For the CDR3, the DNA is TGCGCCAGCAGTCATTGTACACAGAAAAGTATGAACACTGAAGCTTTCTTT.

J is TRBJ2-2 and V is TRBV5-1; the match to TRBD2 covers 13 bases. The CDR3 contains 15 residues. Germline V CDR1 and CDR2: SGHRS, YFSETQ. Unmatched junction bases numbered 4, after V lost 4 bases and J lost 7 bases. The CDR3 sequence is CASSRGLAGYGELFF. DNA for the CDR3: TGCGCCAGCAGCAGGGGACTAGCGGGGTACGGGGAGCTGTTTTTT. The whole variable domain, filled in from reference TRBV5-1 and TRBJ2-2, reads KAGVTQTPRYLIKTRGQQVTLSCSPISGHRSVSWYQQTPGQGLQFLFEYFSETQRNKGNFPGRFSGRQFSNSRSEMNVSTLELGDSALYLCASSRGLAGYGELFFGEGSRLTVL.

This clone was counted a single time. The J gene is TRBJ2-7, the V gene TRBV7-8; weak D call: TRBD1 (5 bases). The germline gives CDR1 SGHVS, CDR2 FQNEAQ. CDR3 length: 17 amino acids. V lost 4 bases to trimming and J lost 3 bases, with 22 bases between them. Here the CDR3 DNA reads TGTGCCAGCAGCTCAAGATCTCAGGGCCTCCCCTTCTACGAGCAGTACTTC. It codes for CASSSRSQGLPFYEQYF.

This clone was recorded at least ten times. The V and J genes are TRBV4-2 and TRBJ2-2; tentatively, D is TRBD2 (6 bases). Germline lookup yields CDR1 LGHNA and CDR2 YNFKEQ. With 0 bases removed from V and 5 bases from J, the gap between germline ends came to 13 bases. This CDR3 has 16 residues. In nucleotides, the CDR3 is TGTGCCAGCAGCCAAGATCAGGGACTCCCTACCGGGGAGCTGTTTTTT. This gives the protein CASSQDQGLPTGELFF.

In its sample, this clone was seen once. The chain joins TRBV6-5 to TRBJ1-5; D may be TRBD1 (6 bases). The germline gives CDR1 MNHEY, CDR2 SVGAGI. This CDR3 has 15 residues. Trimming left V 8 bases short and J 7 bases short, with 21 bases between. The CDR3 loop is CASRQEGRGSQPQHF. CDR3 coding DNA: TGTGCCAGCCGCCAAGAGGGCAGGGGATCCCAGCCCCAGCATTTT.

The V call is TRBV27, the J call TRBJ1-2, with 7 positions matching TRBD1. V lost 6 bases, J lost 3 bases, and 10 bases stayed unmatched. Per germline, CDR1 MNHEY and CDR2 SMNVEV (reference sequence). The CDR3 runs 15 residues. The CDR3 reads CASSWARQGDYGYTF. The CDR3 DNA reads TGTGCCAGCAGCTGGGCGAGGCAGGGGGACTATGGCTACACCTTC.

V gene TRBV12-3 or TRBV12-4 combines with J gene TRBJ2-7; D possibly corresponds to TRBD2 (6 bases). V lost 7 bases and J 7 bases, leaving 17 bases between the germline ends. The CDR3 length is 13 residues. CDR3 sequence reads: CASNPRGMGEQYF. The CDR3 nucleotides are TGTGCCAGCAACCCCCGGGGGATGGGAGAGCAGTACTTC.

This sequence joins TRBV6-5 and TRBJ2-2; 8 nucleotides match TRBD2. The CDR3 sequence is 14 residues long. The trim removed 9 bases at V and 1 base at J, leaving 4 bases unmatched. Germline CDR1 reads MNHEY; CDR2 reads SVGAGI. The CDR3 DNA sequence: TGTGCCAGTGGGACTAGGGAGAACACCGGGGAGCTGTTTTTT. This codes for CASGTRENTGELFF.

The chain is built from TRBV5-1 and TRBJ1-2; 7 bases are a match to TRBD1. Per the germline V gene, CDR1 is SGHRS and CDR2 is YFSETQ. The length of the CDR3 is 17 residues. J gave up 0 bases and V 7 bases, and 15 bases lay outside the gene matches. The CDR3 loop reads CASGTGNRGSPNYGYTF. CDR3 nucleotide sequence: TGCGCCAGCGGGACGGGAAACAGGGGCTCCCCTAACTATGGCTACACCTTC.

This chain's CDR3 is CASSFRLAGVDTQYF. DNA of the CDR3: TGTGCCAGCAGCTTTCGGCTAGCGGGAGTAGATACGCAGTATTTT. This chain joins TRBV5-4 and TRBJ2-3; TRBD2 aligns across 10 bases. The CDR3 contains 15 residues. V was clipped by 2 bases and J by 5 bases; unmatched bases: 5. CDR1 and CDR2 from the germline V gene are SGHNT and YYREEE (reference sequence).

The chain recombines TRBV5-4 with TRBJ2-7; 10 bases are a match to TRBD2. V gave up 4 bases and J gave up 3 bases; unmatched junction bases: 7. CDR1 is SGHNT and CDR2 is YYREEE in the germline V gene (reference sequence). This CDR3 is 15 amino acids long. The CDR3 DNA reads TGTGCCAGCAGCCGAGGACTAGCGGCTTACTACGAGCAGTACTTC. Protein: CASSRGLAAYYEQYF.

The chain combines TRBV6-1 with TRBJ2-1; TRBD2 agrees at 14 bases. Trimming cost V 7 bases and J 7 bases; bases outside gene matches: 9. This CDR3 has 16 amino acids. Germline V lookup: CDR1 MNHNS, CDR2 SASEGT. The CDR3 reads CASTEATSGRGNEQFF. DNA for the CDR3: TGTGCCAGCACCGAAGCGACTAGCGGGAGGGGAAATGAGCAGTTCTTC.

The V gene is TRBV5-1, the J gene TRBJ2-1; TRBD1 aligns across 7 bases. Germline assignment: CDR1 SGHRS and CDR2 YFSETQ. The junction had 7 bases not matched to a gene; V was cut back by 3 bases and J by 10 bases. The CDR3 contains 13 residues. The CDR3 loop reads CASSYNRGGEQFF. CDR3 bases: TGCGCCAGCAGCTACAACAGGGGCGGGGAGCAGTTCTTC.

The chain uses TRBV19 and TRBJ1-5, with D unclear. The CDR3 loop spans 13 amino acids. V gave up 7 bases and J gave up 2 bases, with 9 bases separating them. The germline V gene encodes CDR1 LNHDA and CDR2 SQIVND (reference sequence). CDR3 nucleotides: TGTGCCAGTACGGGGATCGGCAATCAGCCCCAGCATTTT. Residues: CASTGIGNQPQHF.

The chain has TRBV7-8 and TRBJ2-1; D possibly corresponds to TRBD1 (5 bases). The CDR3 totals 16 residues. Trimming shortened V by 6 bases and J by 7 bases, and 22 bases separated the two germline ends. CDR1 is SGHVS and CDR2 is FQNEAQ in the germline V gene. The CDR3 DNA reads TGTGCCAGCAGTCAACCCCCCTCTACAGGTGATAATGAGCAGTTCTTC. It is translated as CASSQPPSTGDNEQFF.

This clone has just one count. The chain carries TRBV18 and TRBJ1-5; D remains unclear. Per germline, CDR1 KGHSH and CDR2 LQKENI. The CDR3 has 15 residues. Trimming left V 3 bases short and J 3 bases short, with 12 bases between. CDR3 nucleotides: TGTGCCAGCTCACCGGGCCAGGCGAACAATCAGCCCCAGCATTTT. Protein product: CASSPGQANNQPQHF.

This clone occurred a few times. V gene TRBV27 combines with J gene TRBJ1-1, with a possible D match to TRBD1 (6 bases). CDR1 and CDR2 from the germline V gene are MNHEY and SMNVEV (reference sequence). The CDR3 extends over 14 amino acids. V gave up 4 bases and J gave up 6 bases, with 15 bases separating them. DNA for the CDR3: TGTGCCAGCAGTTCCGAGGGGGTAGTTCCTGAAGCTTTCTTT. Translation: CASSSEGVVPEAFF.

The V gene is TRBV7-9, the J gene TRBJ1-6; 8 bases are shared with TRBD1. The V segment lost 4 bases and the J segment 6 bases; nucleotides outside the gene matches: 5. This CDR3 has 15 residues. Looked up from germline, CDR1 is SEHNR and CDR2 is FQNEAQ (reference sequence). Here the CDR3 DNA reads TGTGCCAGCAGCTCCGGGACAGGCCTTAATTCACCCCTCCACTTT. It specifies CASSSGTGLNSPLHF.

This clone has only a few counts. The genes are TRBV2 and TRBJ1-2; 7 positions agree with TRBD1. The CDR3 is 14 residues long. V dropped 6 bases and J dropped 4; count of bases not matched to a gene: 8. Germline loops: CDR1 SNHLY, CDR2 FYNNEI. The CDR3 is CASRVGQETYGYTF. Written as DNA, the CDR3 is TGTGCCAGCAGAGTCGGACAGGAGACCTATGGCTACACCTTC. The whole variable domain, remainder taken from reference TRBV2 and TRBJ1-2, is EPEVTQTPSHQVTQMGQEVILRCVPISNHLYFYWYRQILGQKVEFLVSFYNNEISEKSEIFDDQFSVERPDGSNFTLKIRSTKLEDSAMYFCASRVGQETYGYTFGSGTRLTVV.

The chain is built from TRBV14 and TRBJ2-1; 10 bases are a match to TRBD1. The V segment lost 2 bases and the J segment 7 bases; nucleotides outside the gene matches: 11. This CDR3 spans 17 amino acids. The germline gives CDR1 SGHDN, CDR2 FVKESK. The DNA for the CDR3 is TGTGCCAGCAGCCAATCTATCGGGACAGGGGTTTTGAATGAGCAGTTCTTC. Translated: CASSQSIGTGVLNEQFF.

This chain connects TRBV5-8 to TRBJ1-3; TRBD1 matches at 12 bases. The CDR3 runs 16 residues. With 4 bases clipped from V and 2 bases from J, the junction kept 4 bases outside the gene matches. Germline V lookup: CDR1 SGHTS, CDR2 YDEGEE. Here the CDR3 reads CASSTGQGATGNTIYF. As DNA, the CDR3 is TGTGCCAGCAGCACGGGACAGGGGGCAACTGGAAACACCATATATTTT.

The chain employs TRBV28 and TRBJ1-1; D perhaps matches TRBD1 (5 bases). Between the trimmed V and J ends, which lost 5 bases and 4 bases, there was a span of 17 bases. The CDR3 has 15 residues. Germline V lookup: CDR1 MDHEN, CDR2 SYDVKM. CDR3 sequence (DNA): TGTGCCAGCAGTGTCGACAGTGCGGGAGTCACTGAAGCTTTCTTT. It translates to CASSVDSAGVTEAFF.

The J gene is TRBJ2-7, the V gene TRBV7-8, with D uncertain. Germline-derived CDR1 and CDR2 are SGHVS and FQNEAQ. Deletions cut 1 base from V and 6 bases from J, with 16 bases between. The CDR3 extends over 15 amino acids. CDR3 in DNA: TGTGCCAGCAGCTTAGGGGCTAACAATGTGCGCGAGCAGTACTTC. It translates to CASSLGANNVREQYF.

The chain couples TRBV9 to TRBJ2-1; 7 bases match TRBD2. The germline V gene has CDR1 SGDLS and CDR2 YYNGEE. J was trimmed by 0 bases and V by 4 bases; bases with no gene match: 16. This CDR3 contains 19 residues. Here the CDR3 DNA reads TGTGCCAGCAGCCCAAGAGGTAGTAGCGGGCAAAGCTCCTACAATGAGCAGTTCTTC. Translating gives CASSPRGSSGQSSYNEQFF.

This chain links TRBV5-1 with TRBJ2-7; 8 bases are a match to TRBD2. The V gene's germline CDR1 is SGHRS and CDR2 YFSETQ. The CDR3 contains 16 residues. The J segment lost 0 bases and the V segment lost 0 bases, leaving 5 bases of the junction unmatched. In DNA form, the CDR3 reads TGCGCCAGCAGCTTGGGTCTAGCGGGCCGCTCCTACGAGCAGTACTTC. Translation: CASSLGLAGRSYEQYF.

The chain combines TRBV7-2 with TRBJ2-5; 10 nucleotides match TRBD2. Germline values: CDR1 SGHTA, CDR2 FQGNSA. The CDR3 sequence is 16 residues long. The ends lost 3 bases at V and 2 bases at J; junction bases unmatched: 6. CDR3: CASSFPTSGLQETQYF. The CDR3 DNA follows: TGTGCCAGCAGCTTCCCGACTAGCGGGCTACAAGAGACCCAGTACTTC.

This clone has only a few counts. This rearrangement joins TRBV4-2 to TRBJ2-7; 13 positions agree with TRBD2. V was pared by 4 bases and J by 4 bases, with 7 bases of the junction left unmatched. The CDR3 runs to 16 residues. Germline V CDR1 and CDR2: LGHNA, YNFKEQ. The CDR3 region is CASSPPGLAGKYEQYF. For the CDR3, the DNA is TGTGCCAGCAGCCCGCCGGGACTAGCGGGAAAATACGAGCAGTACTTC.

The J gene is TRBJ2-1, the V gene TRBV7-9, with TRBD2 matching 8 bases. Germline V gene data show CDR1 as SEHNR and CDR2 as FQNEAQ (reference sequence). J lost 16 bases, V lost 3 bases, and 8 bases had no gene match. This CDR3 has 12 residues. Written as DNA, the CDR3 is TGTGCCAGCAGCTTCGATGAGACTAGCGCCTTCTTC. This encodes CASSFDETSAFF.

The chain joins TRBV19 to TRBJ1-1, with D unclear. Trimming stripped 5 bases from V and 1 base from J, with 14 bases between. Germline V CDR1 and CDR2: LNHDA, SQIVND (reference sequence). This CDR3 is built from 15 residues. The CDR3 protein is CASSDYSLRNTEAFF. As DNA, the CDR3 is TGTGCCAGTAGTGACTACTCACTCCGGAACACTGAAGCTTTCTTT. Full variable domain (rest looked up from reference TRBV19 and TRBJ1-1): DGGITQSPKYLFRKEGQNVTLSCEQNLNHDAMYWYRQDPGQGLRLIYYSQIVNDFQKGDIAEGYSVSREKKESFPLTVTSAQKNPTAFYLCASSDYSLRNTEAFFGQGTRLTVV.

This rearrangement joins TRBV6-5 to TRBJ1-3; D call uncertain. The V end was cut by 0 bases, the J end by 5 bases, with 11 bases between. Germline V lookup: CDR1 MNHEY, CDR2 SVGAGI. The CDR3 has 15 residues. This CDR3 is CASSYSRHPRNTIYF. Here the CDR3 DNA reads TGTGCCAGCAGTTACTCGAGACACCCAAGAAACACCATATATTTT.

The chain uses TRBV9 and TRBJ2-3, with 9 bases that match TRBD2. The CDR3 is made up of 14 amino acids. Germline V gene data show CDR1 as SGDLS and CDR2 as YYNGEE. The J segment lost 1 base and the V segment lost 8 bases, leaving 5 bases of the junction unmatched. CDR3 nucleotide sequence: TGTGCCAGTTCTCCTAGCGGGGGCACAGATACGCAGTATTTT. Its protein product is CASSPSGGTDTQYF.